This TCR beta chain came from a study of shared clonotypes between healthy human individuals. This clone has a single count. The protocol was immunoSEQ multiplex PCR, while the TCRdb copy is restricted to in-frame clones and leaves out a portion. The sample lists some 1.4 million clones, around 95% occurring once. The CDR3 contains 13 residues. The V gene lost 5 bases and the J gene lost 0 bases, with 5 bases spanning the gap. CDR1 and CDR2 from the germline V gene are SGHNT and YENEEA. This receptor was identified in a man aged 25-45 years in good health. The rearrangement uses TRBV11-3 and TRBJ2-1, with D unclear. The specimen sequenced was naive CD4+ T cells sorted from blood. Specified subset: CD45RA+ positively selected. The CDR3 loop is CASSLNSYNEQFF. CDR3 DNA: TGTGCCAGCAGCCTTAACTCCTACAATGAGCAGTTCTTC.